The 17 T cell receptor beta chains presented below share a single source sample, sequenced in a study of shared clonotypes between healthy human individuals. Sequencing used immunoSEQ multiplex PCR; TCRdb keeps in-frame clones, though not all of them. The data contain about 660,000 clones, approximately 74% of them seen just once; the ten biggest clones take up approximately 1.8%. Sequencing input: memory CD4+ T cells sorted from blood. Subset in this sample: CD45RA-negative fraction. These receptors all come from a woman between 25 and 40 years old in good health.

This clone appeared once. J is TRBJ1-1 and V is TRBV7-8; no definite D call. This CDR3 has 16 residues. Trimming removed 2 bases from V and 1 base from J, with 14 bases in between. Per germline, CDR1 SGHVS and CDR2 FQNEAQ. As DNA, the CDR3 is TGTGCCAGCAGCTTACGAGGCATCGAAGCGAACACTGAAGCTTTCTTT. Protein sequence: CASSLRGIEANTEAFF.

Here the CDR3 reads CASSFAFLGDSEAFF. In DNA, the CDR3 is TGTGCCAGCAGCTTTGCGTTTTTGGGGGACAGTGAAGCTTTCTTT. V gene TRBV12-1 combines with J gene TRBJ1-1; TRBD1 was called by the table and not checked on the DNA. TRBV12-1 is a known pseudogene. CDR3 length: 15 residues.

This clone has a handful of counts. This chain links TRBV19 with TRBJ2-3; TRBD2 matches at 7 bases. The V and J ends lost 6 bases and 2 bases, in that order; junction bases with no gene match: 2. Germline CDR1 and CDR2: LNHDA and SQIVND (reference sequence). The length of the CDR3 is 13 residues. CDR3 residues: CASRKRDTDTQYF. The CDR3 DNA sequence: TGTGCCAGTAGGAAGCGGGACACAGATACGCAGTATTTT.

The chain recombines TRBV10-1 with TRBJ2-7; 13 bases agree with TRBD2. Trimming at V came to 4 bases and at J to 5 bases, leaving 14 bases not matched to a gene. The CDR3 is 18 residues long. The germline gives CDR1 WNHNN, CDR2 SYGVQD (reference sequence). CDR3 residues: CASSGITSGRALRNEQYF. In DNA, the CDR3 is TGCGCCAGCAGTGGGATTACTAGCGGGAGGGCCCTTCGGAACGAGCAGTACTTC.

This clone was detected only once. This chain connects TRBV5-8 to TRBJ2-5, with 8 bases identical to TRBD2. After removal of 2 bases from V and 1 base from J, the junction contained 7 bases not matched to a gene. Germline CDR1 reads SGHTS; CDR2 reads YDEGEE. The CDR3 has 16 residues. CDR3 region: CASSFNNGRAQETQYF. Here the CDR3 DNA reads TGTGCCAGCAGCTTTAATAACGGGAGGGCCCAAGAGACCCAGTACTTC. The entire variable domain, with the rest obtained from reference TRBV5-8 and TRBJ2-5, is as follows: EAGVTQSPTHLIKTRGQQATLRCSPISGHTSVYWYQQALGLGLQFLLWYDEGEERNRGNFPPRFSGRQFPNYSSELNVNALELEDSALYLCASSFNNGRAQETQYFGPGTRLLVL.

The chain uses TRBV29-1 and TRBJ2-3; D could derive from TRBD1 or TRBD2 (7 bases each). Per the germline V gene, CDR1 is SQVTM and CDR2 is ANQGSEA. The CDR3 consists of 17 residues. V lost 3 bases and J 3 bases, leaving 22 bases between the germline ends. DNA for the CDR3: TGCAGCGTTGATGCCTCAGGGGGGGGAGGAGGAACAGATACGCAGTATTTT. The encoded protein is CSVDASGGGGGTDTQYF.

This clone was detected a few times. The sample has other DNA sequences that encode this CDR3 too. CDR3 region: CASSLEGLVTGELFF. CDR3 DNA: TGCGCCAGCAGCCTGGAAGGGCTTGTAACCGGGGAGCTGTTTTTT. The rearrangement uses TRBV5-1 and TRBJ2-2; D call uncertain. The V gene's germline CDR1 is SGHRS and CDR2 YFSETQ. Trimming removed 4 bases at V and 5 bases at J, with 15 bases between. The CDR3 is 15 residues long. The full variable domain, its missing parts supplied by reference TRBV5-1 and TRBJ2-2, is KAGVTQTPRYLIKTRGQQVTLSCSPISGHRSVSWYQQTPGQGLQFLFEYFSETQRNKGNFPGRFSGRQFSNSRSEMNVSTLELGDSALYLCASSLEGLVTGELFFGEGSRLTVL.

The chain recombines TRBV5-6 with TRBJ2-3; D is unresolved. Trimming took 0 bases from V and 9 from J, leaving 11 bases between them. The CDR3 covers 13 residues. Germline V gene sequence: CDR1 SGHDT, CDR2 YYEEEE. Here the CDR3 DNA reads TGTGCCAGCAGCTTGGAGGTGTCAGCAACGCAGTATTTT. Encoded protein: CASSLEVSATQYF.

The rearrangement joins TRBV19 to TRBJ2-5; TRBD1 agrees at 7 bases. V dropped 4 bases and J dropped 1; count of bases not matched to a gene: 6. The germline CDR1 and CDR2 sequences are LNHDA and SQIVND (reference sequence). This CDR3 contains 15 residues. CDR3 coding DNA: TGTGCCAGTAGTAAAATGGGGACAGCCCAAGAGACCCAGTACTTC. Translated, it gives CASSKMGTAQETQYF.

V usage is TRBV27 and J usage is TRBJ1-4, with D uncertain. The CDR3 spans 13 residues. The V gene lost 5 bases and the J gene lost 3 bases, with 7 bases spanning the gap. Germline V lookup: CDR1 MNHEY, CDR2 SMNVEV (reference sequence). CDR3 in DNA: TGTGCCAGCAGTACATGGGCTAATGAAAAACTGTTTTTT. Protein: CASSTWANEKLFF.

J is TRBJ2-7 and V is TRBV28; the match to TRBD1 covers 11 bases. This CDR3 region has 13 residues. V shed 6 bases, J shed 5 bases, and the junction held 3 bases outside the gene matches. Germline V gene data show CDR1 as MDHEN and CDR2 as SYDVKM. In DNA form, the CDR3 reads TGTGCCAGCAGGCGGACAGGGGGCGACGAGCAGTACTTC. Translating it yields CASRRTGGDEQYF.

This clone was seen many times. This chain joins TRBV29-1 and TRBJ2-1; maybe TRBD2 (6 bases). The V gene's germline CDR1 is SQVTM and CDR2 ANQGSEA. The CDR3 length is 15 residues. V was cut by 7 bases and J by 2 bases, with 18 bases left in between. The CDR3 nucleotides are TGCAGCGCCCTAGTCCCGGGGGTTGCCTACAATGAGCAGTTCTTC. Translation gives CSALVPGVAYNEQFF.

As DNA, the CDR3 is TGCGCCAGCAGCCCGGACAGGGTCGGTCAGCCCCAGCATTTT. Its protein product is CASSPDRVGQPQHF. The rearrangement joins TRBV5-1 to TRBJ1-5; 8 bases map to TRBD1. With 4 bases clipped from V and 6 bases from J, the junction kept 6 bases outside the gene matches. The CDR3 totals 14 residues. Germline V CDR1 and CDR2: SGHRS, YFSETQ.

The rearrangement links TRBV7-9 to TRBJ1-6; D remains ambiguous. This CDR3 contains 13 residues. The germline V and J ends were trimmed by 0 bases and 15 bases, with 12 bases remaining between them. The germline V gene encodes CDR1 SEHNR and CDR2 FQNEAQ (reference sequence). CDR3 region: CASSLASTERLHF. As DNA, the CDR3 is TGTGCCAGCAGCTTAGCCTCCACTGAACGCCTCCACTTT.

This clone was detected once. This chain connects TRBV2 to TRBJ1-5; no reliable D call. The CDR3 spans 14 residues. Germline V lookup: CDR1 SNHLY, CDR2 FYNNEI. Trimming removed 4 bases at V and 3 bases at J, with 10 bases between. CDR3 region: CASSVGQVNQPQHF. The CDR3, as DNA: TGTGCCAGCAGTGTGGGTCAGGTCAATCAGCCCCAGCATTTT.

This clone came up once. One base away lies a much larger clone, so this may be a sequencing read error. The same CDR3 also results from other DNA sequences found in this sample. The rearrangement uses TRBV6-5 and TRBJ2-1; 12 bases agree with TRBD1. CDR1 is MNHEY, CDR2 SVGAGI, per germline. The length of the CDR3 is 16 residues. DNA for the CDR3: TGTGCCAGCAGCTACTCCGGGACAGGGGGCTTTGCGGAGCAGTTCTTC. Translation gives CASSYSGTGGFAEQFF.

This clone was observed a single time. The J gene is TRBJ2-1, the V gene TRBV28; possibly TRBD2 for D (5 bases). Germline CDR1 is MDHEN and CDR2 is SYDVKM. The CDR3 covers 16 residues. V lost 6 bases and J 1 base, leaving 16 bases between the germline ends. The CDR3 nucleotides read TGTGCCAGCAGCACTAGACCGTTTATGTCCTACAATGAGCAGTTCTTC. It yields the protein CASSTRPFMSYNEQFF.